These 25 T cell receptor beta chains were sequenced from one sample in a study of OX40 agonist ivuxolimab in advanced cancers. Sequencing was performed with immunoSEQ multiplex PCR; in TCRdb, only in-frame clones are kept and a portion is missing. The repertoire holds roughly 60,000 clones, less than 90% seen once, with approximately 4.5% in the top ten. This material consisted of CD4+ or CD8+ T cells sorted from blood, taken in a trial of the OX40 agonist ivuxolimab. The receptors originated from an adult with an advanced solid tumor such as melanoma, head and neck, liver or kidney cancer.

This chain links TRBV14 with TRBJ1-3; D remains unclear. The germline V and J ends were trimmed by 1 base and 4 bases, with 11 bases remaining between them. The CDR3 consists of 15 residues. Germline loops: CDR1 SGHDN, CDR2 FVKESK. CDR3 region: CASSQGWEPGNTIYF. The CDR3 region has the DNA TGTGCCAGCAGCCAAGGGTGGGAGCCAGGAAACACCATATATTTT.

The CDR3 region is CASSPGVKRGGELFF. The CDR3 nucleotides read TGTGCCAGCTCACCAGGAGTAAAGCGAGGCGGGGAGCTGTTTTTT. The chain joins TRBV18 to TRBJ2-2; D is unresolved. The length of the CDR3 is 15 residues. V lost 2 bases and J 7 bases, leaving 14 bases between the germline ends. Germline CDR1 reads KGHSH; CDR2 reads LQKENI.

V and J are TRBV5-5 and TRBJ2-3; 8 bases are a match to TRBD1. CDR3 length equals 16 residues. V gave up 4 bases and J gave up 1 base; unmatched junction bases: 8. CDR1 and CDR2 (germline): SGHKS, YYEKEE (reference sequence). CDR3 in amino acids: CASSTGQGLRTDTQYF. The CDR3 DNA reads TGTGCCAGCAGCACCGGACAGGGTCTGCGCACAGATACGCAGTATTTT.

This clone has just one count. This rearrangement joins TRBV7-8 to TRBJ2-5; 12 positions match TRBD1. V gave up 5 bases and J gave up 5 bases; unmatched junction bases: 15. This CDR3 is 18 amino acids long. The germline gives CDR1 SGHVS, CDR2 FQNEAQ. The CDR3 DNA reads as TGTGCCAGCAGCCCCACCCGCTTTGGGGACAGGGGGCTCGAGACCCAGTACTTC. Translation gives CASSPTRFGDRGLETQYF. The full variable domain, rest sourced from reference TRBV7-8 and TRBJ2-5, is GAGVSQSPRYKVAKRGQDVALRCDPISGHVSLFWYQQALGQGPEFLTYFQNEAQLDKSGLPSDRFFAERPEGSVSTLKIQRTQQEDSAVYLCASSPTRFGDRGLETQYFGPGTRLLVL.

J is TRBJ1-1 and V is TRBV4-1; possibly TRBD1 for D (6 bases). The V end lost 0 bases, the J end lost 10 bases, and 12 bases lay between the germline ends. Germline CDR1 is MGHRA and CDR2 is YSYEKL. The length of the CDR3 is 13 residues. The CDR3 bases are TGCGCCAGCAGCCAAGAGCTAACAGGGAGAGCTTTCTTT. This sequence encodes CASSQELTGRAFF.

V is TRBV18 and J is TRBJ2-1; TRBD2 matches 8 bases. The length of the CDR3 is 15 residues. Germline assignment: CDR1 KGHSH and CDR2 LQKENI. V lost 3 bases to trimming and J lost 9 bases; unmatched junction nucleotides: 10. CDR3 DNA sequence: TGTGCCAGCTCACCTCCGGCGGGACTAGTCGCTGAGCAGTTCTTC. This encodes CASSPPAGLVAEQFF. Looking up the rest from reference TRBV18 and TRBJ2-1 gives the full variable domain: NAGVMQNPRHLVRRRGQEARLRCSPMKGHSHVYWYRQLPEEGLKFMVYLQKENIIDESGMPKERFSAEFPKEGPSILRIQQVVRGDSAAYFCASSPPAGLVAEQFFGPGTRLTVL.

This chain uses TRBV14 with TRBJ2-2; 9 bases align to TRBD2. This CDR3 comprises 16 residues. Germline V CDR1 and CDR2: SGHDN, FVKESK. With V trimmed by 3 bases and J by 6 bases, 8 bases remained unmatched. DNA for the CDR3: TGTGCCAGCAGCCACCGGCGTAGCGGGAGTCCCGGGGAGCTGTTTTTT. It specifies CASSHRRSGSPGELFF.

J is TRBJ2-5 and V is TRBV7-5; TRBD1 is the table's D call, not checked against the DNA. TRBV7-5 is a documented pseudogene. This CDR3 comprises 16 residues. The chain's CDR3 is CARSQNPGGKGETQYF. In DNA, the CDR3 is TGTGCCAGAAGTCAGAATCCAGGGGGAAAGGGAGAGACCCAGTACTTC.

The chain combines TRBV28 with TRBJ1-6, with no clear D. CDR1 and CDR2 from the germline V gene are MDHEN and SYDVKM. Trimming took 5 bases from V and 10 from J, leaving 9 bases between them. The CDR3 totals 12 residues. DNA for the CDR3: TGTGCCAGCAGTGGATACACGTCACCCCTCCACTTT. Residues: CASSGYTSPLHF.

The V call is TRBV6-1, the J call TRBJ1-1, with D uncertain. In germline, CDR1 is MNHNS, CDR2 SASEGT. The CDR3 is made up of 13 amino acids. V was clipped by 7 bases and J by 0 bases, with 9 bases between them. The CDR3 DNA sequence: TGTGCCAGCACAGGCCGCCTGAACACTGAAGCTTTCTTT. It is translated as CASTGRLNTEAFF.

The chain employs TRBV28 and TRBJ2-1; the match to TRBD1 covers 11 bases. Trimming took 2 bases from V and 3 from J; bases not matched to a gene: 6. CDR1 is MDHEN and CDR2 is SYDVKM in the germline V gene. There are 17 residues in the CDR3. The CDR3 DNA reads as TGTGCCAGCAGTTTAGGGGGACAGGGGGGGGTCTACAATGAGCAGTTCTTC. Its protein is CASSLGGQGGVYNEQFF.

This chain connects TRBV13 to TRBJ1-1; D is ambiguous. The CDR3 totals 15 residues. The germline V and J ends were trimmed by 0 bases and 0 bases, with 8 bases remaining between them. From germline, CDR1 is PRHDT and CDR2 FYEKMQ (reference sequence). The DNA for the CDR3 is TGTGCCAGCAGCTTAGGTTACAGTTTGAACACTGAAGCTTTCTTT. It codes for CASSLGYSLNTEAFF.

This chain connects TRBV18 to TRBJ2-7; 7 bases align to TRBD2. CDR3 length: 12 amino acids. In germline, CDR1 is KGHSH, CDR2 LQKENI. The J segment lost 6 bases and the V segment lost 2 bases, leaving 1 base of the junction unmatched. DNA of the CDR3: TGTGCCAGCTCACCAGGGAGGGCCGAGCAGTACTTC. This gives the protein CASSPGRAEQYF.

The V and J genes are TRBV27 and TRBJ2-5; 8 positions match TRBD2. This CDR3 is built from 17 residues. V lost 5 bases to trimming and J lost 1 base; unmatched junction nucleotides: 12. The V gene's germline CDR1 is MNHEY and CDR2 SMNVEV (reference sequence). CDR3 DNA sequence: TGTGCCAGCAGTCTCCTGGGGGGGCGGGAGGCCCAAGAGACCCAGTACTTC. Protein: CASSLLGGREAQETQYF.

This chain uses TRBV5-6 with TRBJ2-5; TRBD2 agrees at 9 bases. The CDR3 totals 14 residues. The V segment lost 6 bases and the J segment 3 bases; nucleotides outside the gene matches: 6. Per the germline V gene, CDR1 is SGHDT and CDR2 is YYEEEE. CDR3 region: CASNLAGGKETQYF. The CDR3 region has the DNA TGTGCCAGCAACCTGGCGGGGGGGAAAGAGACCCAGTACTTC.

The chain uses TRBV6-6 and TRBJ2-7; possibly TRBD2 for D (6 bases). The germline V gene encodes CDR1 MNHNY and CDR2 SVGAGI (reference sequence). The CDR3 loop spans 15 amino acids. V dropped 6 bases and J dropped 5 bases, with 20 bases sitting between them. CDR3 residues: CASRGVARDLDEQYF. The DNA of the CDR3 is TGTGCCAGCAGGGGGGTCGCGCGGGACTTGGACGAGCAGTACTTC.

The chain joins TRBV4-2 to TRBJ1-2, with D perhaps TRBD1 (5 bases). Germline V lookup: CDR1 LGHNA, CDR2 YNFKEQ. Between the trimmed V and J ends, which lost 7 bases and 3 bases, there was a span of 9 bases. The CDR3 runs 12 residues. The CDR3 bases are TGTGCCAGCAAAGGCAGGGACTATGGCTACACCTTC. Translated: CASKGRDYGYTF.

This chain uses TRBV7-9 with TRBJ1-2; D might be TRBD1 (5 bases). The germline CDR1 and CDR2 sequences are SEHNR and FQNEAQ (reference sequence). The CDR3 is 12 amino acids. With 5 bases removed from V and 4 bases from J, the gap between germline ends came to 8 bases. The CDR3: CASSGGTYGYTF. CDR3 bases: TGTGCCAGCAGCGGAGGGACCTATGGCTACACCTTC.

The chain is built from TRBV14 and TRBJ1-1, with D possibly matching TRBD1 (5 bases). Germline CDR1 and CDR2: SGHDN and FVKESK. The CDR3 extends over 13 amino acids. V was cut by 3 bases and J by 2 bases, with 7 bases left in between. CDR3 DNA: TGTGCCAGCAGCCAGGGGGTTAACACTGAAGCTTTCTTT. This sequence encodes CASSQGVNTEAFF.

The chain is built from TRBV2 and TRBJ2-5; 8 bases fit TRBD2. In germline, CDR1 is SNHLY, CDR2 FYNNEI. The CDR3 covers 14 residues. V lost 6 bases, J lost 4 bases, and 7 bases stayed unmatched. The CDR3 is CASRTGLALETQYF. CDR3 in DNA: TGTGCCAGCAGAACAGGACTAGCATTAGAGACCCAGTACTTC.

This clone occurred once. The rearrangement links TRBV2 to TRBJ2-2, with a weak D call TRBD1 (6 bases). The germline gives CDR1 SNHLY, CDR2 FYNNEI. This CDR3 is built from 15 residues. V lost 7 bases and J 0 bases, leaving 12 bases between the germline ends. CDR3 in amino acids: CASTPGEPNTGELFF. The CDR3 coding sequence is TGTGCCAGCACCCCAGGGGAGCCGAACACCGGGGAGCTGTTTTTT.

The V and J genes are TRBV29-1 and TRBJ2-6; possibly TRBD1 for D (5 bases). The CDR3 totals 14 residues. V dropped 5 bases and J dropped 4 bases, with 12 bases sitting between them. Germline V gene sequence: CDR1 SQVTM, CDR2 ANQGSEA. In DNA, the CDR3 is TGCAGCGTTCAGACAGCACCGGGGGCCAACGTCCTGACTTTC. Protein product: CSVQTAPGANVLTF.

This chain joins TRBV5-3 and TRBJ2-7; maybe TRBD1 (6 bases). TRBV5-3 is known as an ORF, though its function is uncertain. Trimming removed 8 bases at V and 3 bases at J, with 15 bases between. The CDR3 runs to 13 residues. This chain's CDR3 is CASSVNRDYEQYF. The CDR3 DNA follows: TGTGCCAGCAGTGTTAACAGGGACTACGAGCAGTACTTC.

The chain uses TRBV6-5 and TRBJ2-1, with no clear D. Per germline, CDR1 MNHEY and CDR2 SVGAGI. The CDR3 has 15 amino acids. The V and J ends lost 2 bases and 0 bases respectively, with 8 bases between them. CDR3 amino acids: CASSYRVSSYNEQFF. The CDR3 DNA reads TGTGCCAGCAGTTACAGGGTTAGCTCCTACAATGAGCAGTTCTTC.

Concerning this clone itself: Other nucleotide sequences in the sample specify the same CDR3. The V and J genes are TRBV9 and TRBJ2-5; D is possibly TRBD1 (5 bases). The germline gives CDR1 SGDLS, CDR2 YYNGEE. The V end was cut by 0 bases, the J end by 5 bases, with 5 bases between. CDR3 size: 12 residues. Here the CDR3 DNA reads TGTGCCAGCAGCGTAGACAGGGAGACCCAGTACTTC. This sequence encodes CASSVDRETQYF. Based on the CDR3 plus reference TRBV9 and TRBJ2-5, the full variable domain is DSGVTQTPKHLITATGQRVTLRCSPRSGDLSVYWYQQSLDQGLQFLIQYYNGEERAKGNILERFSAQQFPDLHSELNLSSLELGDSALYFCASSVDRETQYFGPGTRLLVL.